This T cell receptor (beta chain) was captured by sequencing in a study of blood T cells in healthy people across ages. Study background: Template switching recovered approximately one barcoded beta molecule for every two T cells.

CDR1 and CDR2 from the germline V gene are SEHNR and FQNEAQ (reference sequence). The CDR3 has 14 amino acids. With V trimmed by 1 base and J by 12 bases, 11 bases remained unmatched. PCR was performed a second time for roughly 7 to 11 cycles using a sample-barcoded 5' primer and a J-beta primer mix. TCRdb recomputed calls from the 5' RACE reads with MiXCR, one row per CDR3 protein. Here the sample spans around 800,000 distinct CDR3 sequences, 20% to 30% being singletons. These data were also filed under a second study, of T cells of mothers and their children. That source notes: Random nucleotides (2-4) and sample barcodes were added by the M1S primer used in the second PCR. Every mother produced more than 8.5 million TCR beta CDR3 reads, whereas every child provided several million. None of the identified T cell clones proved to be persistent microchimeric clones.

Sequencing input: blood. This TCR derives from a boy younger than 18 in good health. This chain links TRBV7-9 with TRBJ1-2; 7 bases match TRBD1. The CDR3 bases are TGTGCCAGCAGCTTAGGGACAGGTGGCCCTGAGAACACCTTC. Protein product: CASSLGTGGPENTF.